Shown below are 32 T cell receptor beta chains from a single sample sequenced in a study of blood T cell repertoires in COVID-19. Repertoires were generated with immunoSEQ multiplex PCR, while TCRdb's copy carries only in-frame clones and drops some. The sample contains 300,000 to 400,000 clones, roughly 91% of which appear only once. The source material was peripheral blood. These receptors were collected from a man in his forties or fifties with active or convalescent COVID-19.

This clone was recorded at least ten times. The chain is built from TRBV4-2 and TRBJ1-2, with D uncertain. The CDR3 consists of 12 residues. CDR1 is LGHNA, CDR2 YNFKEQ, per germline. The germline V and J ends were trimmed by 6 bases and 4 bases, with 9 bases remaining between them. This CDR3 is CASSQDAYGYTF. CDR3 DNA sequence: TGTGCCAGCAGTCAGGATGCCTATGGCTACACCTTC.

The V call is TRBV4-3, the J call TRBJ2-5; no clear D. The CDR3 contains 15 residues. V was shortened by 2 bases and J by 3 bases, with 13 bases between the two germline ends. Germline-derived CDR1 and CDR2 are LGHNA and YSLEER. CDR3: CASSQFVRLKETQYF. The CDR3 DNA reads TGCGCCAGCAGCCAATTCGTCAGGTTAAAAGAGACCCAGTACTTC.

About this clone itself: The identical CDR3 is also encoded by other nucleotide sequences in the sample. This rearrangement joins TRBV28 to TRBJ1-5, with 8 bases matching TRBD1. The CDR3 is made up of 15 amino acids. V gave up 6 bases and J gave up 1 base; unmatched junction bases: 5. Germline-derived CDR1 and CDR2 are MDHEN and SYDVKM. This CDR3 reads CASSSGQGSNQPQHF. The CDR3 DNA is TGTGCCAGCAGCTCCGGACAGGGAAGCAATCAGCCCCAGCATTTT.

This chain connects TRBV7-3 to TRBJ2-1, with 9 bases matching TRBD1. Germline V gene sequence: CDR1 SGHTA, CDR2 FQGTGA. The J segment lost 6 bases and the V segment lost 1 base, leaving 4 bases of the junction unmatched. The CDR3 length is 15 residues. DNA of the CDR3: TGTGCCAGCAGCTTAATGGGACAGGGCCTCAATGAGCAGTTCTTC. It yields the protein CASSLMGQGLNEQFF. Drawing the rest from reference TRBV7-3 and TRBJ2-1, the complete variable domain is GAGVSQTPSNKVTEKGKYVELRCDPISGHTALYWYRQSLGQGPEFLIYFQGTGAADDSGLPNDRFFAVRPEGSVSTLKIQRTERGDSAVYLCASSLMGQGLNEQFFGPGTRLTVL.

The V call is TRBV4-2, the J call TRBJ2-1, with 9 bases aligning to TRBD2. The CDR3 consists of 12 residues. J gave up 13 bases and V 4 bases, and 5 bases lay outside the gene matches. From germline, CDR1 is LGHNA and CDR2 YNFKEQ. CDR3 residues: CASSLSGGPQFF. The CDR3 DNA is TGTGCCAGCAGCCTAAGCGGGGGGCCCCAGTTCTTC.

This chain uses TRBV10-2 with TRBJ2-6, with D possibly TRBD1 on 6 matching bases. V was shortened by 2 bases and J by 8 bases, with 19 bases between the two germline ends. The CDR3 runs to 17 residues. The germline CDR1 and CDR2 sequences are WSHSY and SAAADI. The CDR3 DNA sequence: TGCGCCAGCAGTGAGAGGCAGGGGATCCTTCGTTCCAACGTCCTGACTTTC. This codes for CASSERQGILRSNVLTF.

V usage is TRBV6-2 or TRBV6-3 and J usage is TRBJ1-2; 7 bases map to TRBD1. The CDR3 loop spans 14 amino acids. Trimming cost V 5 bases and J 2 bases; bases outside gene matches: 5. Germline V gene data show CDR1 as MNHEY and CDR2 as SVGEGT. The CDR3 loop is CASSQNRGNYGYTF. The DNA for the CDR3 is TGTGCCAGCAGTCAAAACAGGGGAAACTATGGCTACACCTTC.

V gene TRBV7-8 combines with J gene TRBJ1-3, with TRBD1 as a possible D gene (6 bases). Trimming removed 3 bases from V and 4 bases from J, with 13 bases in between. The length of the CDR3 is 15 residues. CDR1 is SGHVS, CDR2 FQNEAQ, per germline. CDR3 protein: CASSFTQGLGNTIYF. The CDR3 DNA follows: TGTGCCAGCAGCTTCACCCAGGGGCTAGGAAACACCATATATTTT.

This chain uses TRBV2 with TRBJ1-3; no clear D gene. Germline-derived CDR1 and CDR2 are SNHLY and FYNNEI. Deletions cut 7 bases from V and 0 bases from J, with 7 bases between. The CDR3 is 13 residues long. The CDR3 DNA reads TGTGCCAGCACGCGTGGCTCTGGAAACACCATATATTTT. It codes for CASTRGSGNTIYF. The full variable domain, with the rest looked up from reference TRBV2 and TRBJ1-3, is EPEVTQTPSHQVTQMGQEVILRCVPISNHLYFYWYRQILGQKVEFLVSFYNNEISEKSEIFDDQFSVERPDGSNFTLKIRSTKLEDSAMYFCASTRGSGNTIYFGEGSWLTVV.

The V call is TRBV16, the J call TRBJ1-4, with 7 bases that match TRBD1. CDR1 KGHSY and CDR2 FQNENV come from the germline V gene. V was clipped by 2 bases and J by 4 bases; unmatched bases: 7. CDR3 length: 16 residues. The CDR3 loop reads CASSQIMTGINEKLFF. The CDR3 region has the DNA TGTGCCAGCAGCCAAATCATGACAGGGATTAATGAAAAACTGTTTTTT.

This clone was seen only once. The chain couples TRBV19 to TRBJ1-4; the match to TRBD1 covers 7 bases. The CDR3 spans 15 residues. CDR1 is LNHDA and CDR2 is SQIVND in the germline V gene (reference sequence). J was trimmed by 4 bases and V by 5 bases; bases with no gene match: 7. Written as DNA, the CDR3 is TGTGCCAGTAGTCTAACGACAGGGCGTAATGAAAAACTGTTTTTT. Residues: CASSLTTGRNEKLFF.

The rearrangement links TRBV5-1 to TRBJ2-5, with D possibly matching TRBD2 (7 bases). The V and J ends lost 2 bases and 2 bases respectively, with 13 bases between them. CDR1 SGHRS and CDR2 YFSETQ come from the germline V gene. This CDR3 contains 15 residues. The CDR3: CASSFAGAGQETQYF. The CDR3 DNA follows: TGCGCCAGCAGCTTTGCGGGGGCCGGTCAAGAGACCCAGTACTTC.

Only one count was recorded for this clone. The rearrangement links TRBV4-1 to TRBJ1-1, with D tentatively TRBD1 (5 bases). The V and J ends lost 0 bases and 1 base respectively, with 9 bases between them. Germline loops: CDR1 MGHRA, CDR2 YSYEKL. This CDR3 has 15 amino acids. CDR3: CASSQEWGGNTEAFF. In DNA form, the CDR3 reads TGCGCCAGCAGCCAAGAGTGGGGGGGGAACACTGAAGCTTTCTTT.

Remarks on this clone: In the same sample, other DNA sequences code for this CDR3. This chain joins TRBV7-2 and TRBJ2-3; no clear D gene. The CDR3 is made up of 14 amino acids. The ends were cut back, 0 bases at V and 1 base at J, with 5 bases in the middle. Germline lookup yields CDR1 SGHTA and CDR2 FQGNSA. The CDR3 bases are TGTGCCAGCAGCTTAGCCAGCGGCACAGATACGCAGTATTTT. This codes for CASSLASGTDTQYF.

V usage is TRBV6-5 and J usage is TRBJ1-4; tentative D call: TRBD1 (5 bases). This CDR3 has 15 amino acids. CDR1 MNHEY and CDR2 SVGAGI come from the germline V gene. V gave up 0 bases and J gave up 8 bases, with 13 bases separating them. CDR3 protein: CASSYSGVFGEKLFF. The CDR3 nucleotides read TGTGCCAGCAGTTACTCAGGGGTTTTTGGGGAAAAACTGTTTTTT.

This chain uses TRBV18 with TRBJ1-1; tentative D call: TRBD1 (6 bases). The CDR3 length is 16 residues. Trimming pared 2 bases from V and 1 base from J, leaving 14 bases between. Per the germline V gene, CDR1 is KGHSH and CDR2 is LQKENI. The CDR3 DNA reads as TGTGCCAGCTCACCAAGGCAGGGAGGGGGGAACACTGAAGCTTTCTTT. Protein product: CASSPRQGGGNTEAFF.

This sequence joins TRBV4-3 and TRBJ2-5; D is undetermined. CDR1 and CDR2 from the germline V gene are LGHNA and YSLEER. Trimming removed 1 base at V and 2 bases at J, with 14 bases between. This CDR3 region has 16 residues. CDR3 DNA sequence: TGCGCCAGCAGCCAAGTTATCTCCAGAGGTCAAGAGACCCAGTACTTC. It translates to CASSQVISRGQETQYF.

The chain joins TRBV14 to TRBJ2-1, with 7 positions matching TRBD2. The CDR3 loop spans 12 amino acids. After removal of 1 base from V and 15 bases from J, the junction contained 6 bases not matched to a gene. The V gene's germline CDR1 is SGHDN and CDR2 FVKESK. CDR3 residues: CASSQGRGLLFF. CDR3 nucleotide sequence: TGTGCCAGCAGCCAAGGGCGGGGGTTGCTGTTCTTC.

V and J are TRBV10-3 and TRBJ2-7, with D tentatively TRBD1 (7 bases). The ends were cut back, 2 bases at V and 2 bases at J, with 10 bases in the middle. The CDR3 has 14 amino acids. The germline V gene has CDR1 ENHRY and CDR2 SYGVKD. The CDR3 bases are TGTGCCATCAGTGAGCAGGGGGGTCCCTACGAGCAGTACTTC. Protein: CAISEQGGPYEQYF.

This chain links TRBV30 with TRBJ1-2; perhaps TRBD1 as D (5 bases). CDR3 length equals 15 residues. Trimming left V 0 bases short and J 1 base short, with 12 bases between. Germline V gives CDR1 GTSNPN, CDR2 SVGIG (reference sequence). CDR3 in amino acids: CAWSVGQGSNYGYTF. CDR3 DNA sequence: TGTGCCTGGAGTGTAGGCCAGGGAAGTAACTATGGCTACACCTTC.

The chain couples TRBV2 to TRBJ2-7; D possibly corresponds to TRBD2 (6 bases). The germline gives CDR1 SNHLY, CDR2 FYNNEI. The CDR3 has 14 amino acids. Between the trimmed V and J ends, which lost 6 bases and 8 bases, there was a span of 20 bases. CDR3 loop: CASSEGLSAAQQYF. The CDR3 DNA sequence: TGTGCCAGCAGCGAGGGACTCAGCGCGGCTCAGCAGTACTTC.

The genes are TRBV10-3 and TRBJ1-4; D is perhaps TRBD1 (6 bases). Trimming removed 3 bases at V and 3 bases at J, with 11 bases between. The CDR3 contains 15 residues. Germline V gives CDR1 ENHRY, CDR2 SYGVKD. CDR3 sequence reads: CAISDATGANEKLFF. Written as DNA, the CDR3 is TGTGCCATCAGTGATGCGACAGGAGCTAATGAAAAACTGTTTTTT.

This rearrangement joins TRBV2 to TRBJ1-2, with D maybe TRBD1 (6 bases). CDR1 SNHLY and CDR2 FYNNEI come from the germline V gene. This CDR3 has 14 amino acids. Trimming left V 4 bases short and J 4 bases short, with 13 bases between. The CDR3 sequence: CASSGGRGGYGYTF. CDR3 in DNA: TGTGCCAGCAGTGGGGGCAGGGGCGGCTATGGCTACACCTTC.

The J gene is TRBJ2-5, the V gene TRBV5-4; D is possibly TRBD1 (6 bases). This CDR3 has 15 residues. V shed 4 bases and J shed 5 bases, with 18 bases lying between them. Germline V gives CDR1 SGHNT, CDR2 YYREEE (reference sequence). CDR3 sequence reads: CASSPGENRDETQYF. The CDR3 DNA is TGTGCCAGCAGCCCTGGAGAGAACAGGGACGAGACCCAGTACTTC.

The rearrangement uses TRBV27 and TRBJ2-7, with 13 bases fitting TRBD2. The J segment lost 6 bases and the V segment lost 9 bases, leaving 11 bases of the junction unmatched. Germline CDR1 and CDR2: MNHEY and SMNVEV (reference sequence). This CDR3 has 15 amino acids. In nucleotides, the CDR3 is TGTGCCAGTTATCCGGGACTAGCGGGGCCAAGCGAGCAGTACTTC. It yields the protein CASYPGLAGPSEQYF.

This clone was detected only a few times. The V gene is TRBV5-1, the J gene TRBJ2-2, with D unresolved. From germline, CDR1 is SGHRS and CDR2 YFSETQ. The CDR3 sequence is 14 residues long. V lost 1 base to trimming and J lost 2 bases, with 6 bases between them. In nucleotides, the CDR3 is TGCGCCAGCAGCTTGCGGTCCAACACCGGGGAGCTGTTTTTT. Its protein product is CASSLRSNTGELFF.

The V call is TRBV2, the J call TRBJ1-2; TRBD1 matches at 7 bases. The germline CDR1 and CDR2 sequences are SNHLY and FYNNEI. The CDR3 is 14 amino acids. V lost 5 bases, J lost 4 bases, and 7 bases stayed unmatched. The CDR3 coding sequence is TGTGCCAGCAGTATGCGGGACAGTTTCTATGGCTACACCTTC. Encoded protein: CASSMRDSFYGYTF.

The chain recombines TRBV7-2 with TRBJ2-7; 7 bases agree with TRBD2. CDR3 length: 16 amino acids. The ends lost 6 bases at V and 0 bases at J; junction bases unmatched: 11. Germline values: CDR1 SGHTA, CDR2 FQGNSA. The CDR3 region is CASSQRTGTTSYEQYF. Written as DNA, the CDR3 is TGTGCCAGCAGTCAACGGACCGGGACTACCTCCTACGAGCAGTACTTC.

The chain combines TRBV15 with TRBJ2-5, with 7 bases aligning to TRBD1. Germline assignment: CDR1 LNHNV and CDR2 YYDKDF (reference sequence). The CDR3 is 17 residues long. The ends lost 3 bases at V and 2 bases at J; junction bases unmatched: 12. The CDR3 is CATSRRVGTDSQETQYF. The DNA of the CDR3 is TGTGCCACCAGCAGGAGGGTAGGGACAGACTCTCAAGAGACCCAGTACTTC.

CDR3 loop: CASSPTPQISGNTIYF. Written as DNA, the CDR3 is TGTGCCAGCAGCCCAACCCCGCAGATCTCTGGAAACACCATATATTTT. This chain joins TRBV9 and TRBJ1-3; D remains unclear. This CDR3 is built from 16 residues. From germline, CDR1 is SGDLS and CDR2 YYNGEE. V was pared by 4 bases and J by 0 bases, with 14 bases between. The variable domain in full, with the rest retrieved from reference TRBV9 and TRBJ1-3, is DSGVTQTPKHLITATGQRVTLRCSPRSGDLSVYWYQQSLDQGLQFLIQYYNGEERAKGNILERFSAQQFPDLHSELNLSSLELGDSALYFCASSPTPQISGNTIYFGEGSWLTVV.

The rearrangement links TRBV6-1 to TRBJ1-5; no definite D call. CDR1 is MNHNS and CDR2 is SASEGT in the germline V gene. The V end lost 1 base, the J end lost 3 bases, and 13 bases lay between the germline ends. The CDR3 has 16 amino acids. The CDR3 DNA reads as TGTGCCAGCAGTGAAGTTTTTGGAGGGAACAATCAGCCCCAGCATTTT. Translated: CASSEVFGGNNQPQHF.

V gene TRBV9 combines with J gene TRBJ2-1, with D maybe TRBD2 (5 bases). The germline CDR1 and CDR2 sequences are SGDLS and YYNGEE. This CDR3 region has 16 residues. The V end lost 4 bases, the J end lost 2 bases, and 16 bases lay between the germline ends. As DNA, the CDR3 is TGTGCCAGCAGCCCCCGACTCGGAGGAGCCTACAATGAGCAGTTCTTC. Its protein is CASSPRLGGAYNEQFF.